Below, one T cell receptor (gamma chain) is given with its context. This entry is derived from a study of gamma-delta T cells after stem cell transplantation. The germline gives CDR1 EGSTGY, CDR2 YDSYTSSV. The V segment lost 3 bases and the J segment 11 bases; nucleotides outside the gene matches: 10. The CDR3 consists of 12 residues. TCRdb reanalysed the RT-PCR reads via CATT. The sample yields some 1,000 gamma-chain clones, over 25% seen once. V gene TRGV4 combines with J gene TRGJ1 or TRGJ2. TCRdb carries no J gene annotation; the J gene was assigned here by matching the DNA with germline. This TCR was sampled from a human donor. It is not recorded whose cells these are; they may come from a transplant donor. Sequencing was carried out using gamma-delta T cells. Written as DNA, the CDR3 is TGTGCCACCTGGGATAAGAGTGGCGAGAAACTCTTT. It translates to CATWDKSGEKLF.